This T cell receptor (beta chain) was profiled in a study of OX40 agonist ivuxolimab in advanced cancers. As for the study in general: Ivuxolimab, an agonist antibody against OX40 (CD134), was given to patients.

This clone was observed once. Germline V gene data show CDR1 as SGHRS and CDR2 as YFSETQ. This CDR3 comprises 14 residues. V was clipped by 3 bases and J by 7 bases; unmatched bases: 4. Sequenced by immunoSEQ multiplex PCR; TCRdb stores in-frame clones only, minus some. The sample lists over 45,000 clones; about 83% were seen once. The V call is TRBV5-1, the J call TRBJ1-6; TRBD1 matches 7 bases. This TCR came from an adult with an advanced solid tumor such as melanoma, head and neck, liver or kidney cancer. Sequenced material: CD4+ or CD8+ T cells sorted from blood, taken in a trial of the OX40 agonist ivuxolimab. The CDR3 region has the DNA TGCGCCAGCAGCTGGGGACAGTCCAATTCACCCCTCCACTTT. Amino acids: CASSWGQSNSPLHF.